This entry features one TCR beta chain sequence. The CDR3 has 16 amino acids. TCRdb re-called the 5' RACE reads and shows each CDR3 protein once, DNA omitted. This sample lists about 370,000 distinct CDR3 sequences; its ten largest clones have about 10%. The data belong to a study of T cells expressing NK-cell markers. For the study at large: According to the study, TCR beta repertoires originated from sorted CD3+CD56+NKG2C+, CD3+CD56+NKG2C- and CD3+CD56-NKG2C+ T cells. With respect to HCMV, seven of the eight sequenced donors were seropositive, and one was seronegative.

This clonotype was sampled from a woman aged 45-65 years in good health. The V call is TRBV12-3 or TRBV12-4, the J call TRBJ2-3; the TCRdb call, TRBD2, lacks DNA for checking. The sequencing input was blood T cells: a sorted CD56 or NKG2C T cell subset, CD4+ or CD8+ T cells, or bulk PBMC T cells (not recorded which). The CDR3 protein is CASRLNLRAGADTQYF.